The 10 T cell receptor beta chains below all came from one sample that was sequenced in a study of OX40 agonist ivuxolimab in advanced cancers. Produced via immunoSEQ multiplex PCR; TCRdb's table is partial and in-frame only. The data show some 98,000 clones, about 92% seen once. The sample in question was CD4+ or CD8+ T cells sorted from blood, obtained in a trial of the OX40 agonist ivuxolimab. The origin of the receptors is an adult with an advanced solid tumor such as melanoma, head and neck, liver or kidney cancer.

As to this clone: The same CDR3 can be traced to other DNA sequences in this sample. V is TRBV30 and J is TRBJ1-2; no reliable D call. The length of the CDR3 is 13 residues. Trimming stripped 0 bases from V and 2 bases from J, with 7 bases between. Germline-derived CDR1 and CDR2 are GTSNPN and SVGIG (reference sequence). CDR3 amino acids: CAWSVRGNYGYTF. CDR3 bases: TGTGCCTGGAGTGTGCGGGGAAACTATGGCTACACCTTC. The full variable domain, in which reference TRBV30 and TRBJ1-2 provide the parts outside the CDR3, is SQTIHQWPATLVQPVGSPLSLECTVEGTSNPNLYWYRQAAGRGLQLLFYSVGIGQISSEVPQNLSASRPQDRQFILSSKKLLLSDSGFYLCAWSVRGNYGYTFGSGTRLTVV.

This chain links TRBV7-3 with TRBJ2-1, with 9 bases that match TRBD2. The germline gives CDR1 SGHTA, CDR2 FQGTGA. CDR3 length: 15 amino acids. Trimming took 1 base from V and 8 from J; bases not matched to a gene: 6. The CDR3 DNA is TGTGCCAGCAGCTTAAGTCTAGCGGGGACGGATGAGCAGTTCTTC. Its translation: CASSLSLAGTDEQFF. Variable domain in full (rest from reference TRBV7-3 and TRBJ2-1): GAGVSQTPSNKVTEKGKYVELRCDPISGHTALYWYRQSLGQGPEFLIYFQGTGAADDSGLPNDRFFAVRPEGSVSTLKIQRTERGDSAVYLCASSLSLAGTDEQFFGPGTRLTVL.

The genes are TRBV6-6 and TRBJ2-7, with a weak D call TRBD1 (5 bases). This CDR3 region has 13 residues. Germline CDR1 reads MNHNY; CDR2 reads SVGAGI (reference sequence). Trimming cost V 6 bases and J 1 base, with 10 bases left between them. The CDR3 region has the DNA TGTGCCAGCAGGACCAGGGTGTCCTACGAGCAGTACGTC. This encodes CASRTRVSYEQYV.

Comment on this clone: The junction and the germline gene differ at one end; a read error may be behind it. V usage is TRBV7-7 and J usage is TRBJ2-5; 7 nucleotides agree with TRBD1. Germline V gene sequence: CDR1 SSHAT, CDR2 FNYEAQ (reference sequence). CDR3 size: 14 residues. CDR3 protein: CASSLTGEAETQYF. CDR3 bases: TGTGCTAGCAGCTTAACAGGGGAAGCAGAGACCCAGTACTTC.

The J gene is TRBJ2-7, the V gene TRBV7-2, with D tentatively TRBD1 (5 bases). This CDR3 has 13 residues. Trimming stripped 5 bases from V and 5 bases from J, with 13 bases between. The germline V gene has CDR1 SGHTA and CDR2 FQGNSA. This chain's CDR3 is CASSPRETHEQYF. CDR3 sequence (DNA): TGTGCCAGCAGCCCCAGGGAAACCCACGAGCAGTACTTC.

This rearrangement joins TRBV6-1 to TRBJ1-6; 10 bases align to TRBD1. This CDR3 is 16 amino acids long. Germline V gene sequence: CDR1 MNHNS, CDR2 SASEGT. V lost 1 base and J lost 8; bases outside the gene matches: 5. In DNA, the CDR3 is TGTGCCAGCAGTGAAGGGTTCGGGACAGGGGATTCACCCCTCCACTTT. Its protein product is CASSEGFGTGDSPLHF.

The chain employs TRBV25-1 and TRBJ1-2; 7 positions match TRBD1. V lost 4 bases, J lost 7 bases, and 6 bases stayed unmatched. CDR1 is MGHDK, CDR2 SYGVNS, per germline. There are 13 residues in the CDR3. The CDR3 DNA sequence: TGTGCCAGCAGTGTCGGGACAGTCTCTGGCTACACCTTC. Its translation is CASSVGTVSGYTF.

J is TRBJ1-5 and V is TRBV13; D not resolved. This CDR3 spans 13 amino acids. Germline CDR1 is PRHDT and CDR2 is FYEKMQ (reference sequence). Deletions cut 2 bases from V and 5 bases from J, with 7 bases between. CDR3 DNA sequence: TGTGCCAGCAGCTTATCTCCCTATCAGCCCCAGCATTTT. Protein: CASSLSPYQPQHF.

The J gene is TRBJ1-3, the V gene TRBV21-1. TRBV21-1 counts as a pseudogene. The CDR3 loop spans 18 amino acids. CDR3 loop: CASSRKKVLTLPGNTIYF. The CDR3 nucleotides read TGTGCCAGCAGCAGAAAGAAGGTCCTAACTTTACCTGGAAACACCATATATTTT.

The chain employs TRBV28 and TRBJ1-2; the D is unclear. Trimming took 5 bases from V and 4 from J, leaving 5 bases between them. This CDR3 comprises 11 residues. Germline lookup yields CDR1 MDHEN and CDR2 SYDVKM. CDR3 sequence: CASSNSYGYTF. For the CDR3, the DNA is TGTGCCAGCAGTAACAGCTATGGCTACACCTTC.